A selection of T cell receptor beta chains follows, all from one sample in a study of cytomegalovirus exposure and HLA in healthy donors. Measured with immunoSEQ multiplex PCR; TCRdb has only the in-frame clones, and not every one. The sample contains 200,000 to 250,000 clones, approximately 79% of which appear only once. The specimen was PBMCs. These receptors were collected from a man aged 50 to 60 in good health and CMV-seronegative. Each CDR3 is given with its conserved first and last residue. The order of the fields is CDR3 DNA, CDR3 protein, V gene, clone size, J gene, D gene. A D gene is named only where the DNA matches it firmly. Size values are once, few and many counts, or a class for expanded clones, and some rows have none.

TGTGCCAGCAGCTTCGGACAGGGGGCGGTCTACGAGCAGTACTTC | CASSFGQGAVYEQYF | TRBV5-4 | . | TRBJ2-7 | TRBD1
TGCAGCGCCCTGACACGAAACTATGGCTACACCTTC | CSALTRNYGYTF | TRBV29-1 | . | TRBJ1-2 | .
TGTGCCAGTAGTACAACGGGACAGGGGTATGGCTACACCTTC | CASSTTGQGYGYTF | TRBV19 | . | TRBJ1-2 | TRBD1
TGCGCCAGCAGCCCCGACCTTTCGACAGGGGGCTCCCGCTACACCTTC | CASSPDLSTGGSRYTF | TRBV5-1 | . | TRBJ1-2 | TRBD1
TGTGCCAGCCTTAGCGGGAGCTCCTACAATGAGCAGTTCTTC | CASLSGSSYNEQFF | TRBV2 | . | TRBJ2-1 | TRBD2
TGTGCCAGCACCACCGAAGGGGGCAAAAACATTCAGTACTTC | CASTTEGGKNIQYF | TRBV21-1 | . | TRBJ2-4 | .
TGTGCCAGCAGCACTGGACAGGGGCACACTGAAGCTTTCTTT | CASSTGQGHTEAFF | TRBV7-2 | . | TRBJ1-1 | TRBD1
TGTGCCAGCCGACAGGGGGGCAGCACCGGGGAGCTGTTTTTT | CASRQGGSTGELFF | TRBV7-8 | . | TRBJ2-2 | TRBD1
TGTGCCAGCAGCTTAGCGGGTCAGCGGGAGGGATATTACGAGCAGTACTTC | CASSLAGQREGYYEQYF | TRBV7-9 | . | TRBJ2-7 | TRBD2
TGCAGCGTTGAAGATCGTGGCAGGGGGGCGGCAGATACGCAGTATTTT | CSVEDRGRGAADTQYF | TRBV29-1 | . | TRBJ2-3 | .
TGTGCCAGCAGCCCGACAGGGACTAATCAGCCCCAGCATTTT | CASSPTGTNQPQHF | TRBV7-9 | once | TRBJ1-5 | TRBD1
TGTGCCAGCAGTGAGTGGGCGAGCAATCAGCCCCAGCATTTT | CASSEWASNQPQHF | TRBV2 | . | TRBJ1-5 | .
TGTGCCAGCAGCCTTAGCGGGAGAACCTACAATGAGCAGTTCTTC | CASSLSGRTYNEQFF | TRBV9 | . | TRBJ2-1 | TRBD2
TGTGCCAGCAGTTACCTACCGACAGGGGGCGGATACGAGCAGTACTTC | CASSYLPTGGGYEQYF | TRBV6-5 | . | TRBJ2-7 | TRBD1
TGTGCCAGCAGCCACGCGGGGGGCTACGAGCAGTACTTC | CASSHAGGYEQYF | TRBV11-2 | . | TRBJ2-7 | TRBD2
TGCGCCAGCAGCTCCCCGGGACTAGCGGGAGGGCTGGAGACCCAGTACTTC | CASSSPGLAGGLETQYF | TRBV5-1 | . | TRBJ2-5 | TRBD2
TGTGCCAGTAGTATAGTCCCTGGACAGGGCCCGTTCTTC | CASSIVPGQGPFF | TRBV19 | . | TRBJ2-1 | TRBD1
TGCGCCAGCAGTGAGTCTGCTGGGAGCTCCTACGAGCAGTACTTC | CASSESAGSSYEQYF | TRBV10-1 | . | TRBJ2-7 | .
TGTGCGGCGTGGAGCTCCTACAATGAGCAGTTCTTC | CAAWSSYNEQFF | TRBV28 | . | TRBJ2-1 | .
TGTGCCAGCTCACCCGACAGGGACAACGAGCAGTGCTTC | CASSPDRDNEQCF | TRBV18 | . | TRBJ2-7 | TRBD1
TGTGCCAGCAGCGGGACTAGCGGGAGCGGGGGCGAGCAGTTCTTC | CASSGTSGSGGEQFF | TRBV6-4 | . | TRBJ2-1 | TRBD2
TGTGCCAGCAGTCCAACTAGTTTTGATACGCAGTATTTT | CASSPTSFDTQYF | TRBV6-1 | . | TRBJ2-3 | .
TGCGCCAGCAGCTTGGCGGGGAATCCCTACGAGCAGTACTTC | CASSLAGNPYEQYF | TRBV5-1 | few | TRBJ2-7 | .
TGCGCCAGCAGCTTGGACCAGGGGGATGGCTACACCTTC | CASSLDQGDGYTF | TRBV5-1 | . | TRBJ1-2 | TRBD1
TGTGCCAGCTCTGCGGGGCTGTACAATGAGCAGTTCTTC | CASSAGLYNEQFF | TRBV18 | . | TRBJ2-1 | .
TGTGCCAGCAGTCAACTAGCGGGAGGCACCGGGGAGCTGTTTTTT | CASSQLAGGTGELFF | TRBV27 | . | TRBJ2-2 | TRBD2
TGTGCCAGCATTAGGCCGGGACAGGGGAACACTGAAGCTTTCTTT | CASIRPGQGNTEAFF | TRBV28 | . | TRBJ1-1 | TRBD1
TGCGCCAGCAGCTCTGACAGCTACGAGCAGTACTTC | CASSSDSYEQYF | TRBV5-1 | . | TRBJ2-7 | .
TGTGCCAGCAGTGAATCGGCTAGCGGGGCCTACGAGCAGTACTTC | CASSESASGAYEQYF | TRBV25-1 | . | TRBJ2-7 | TRBD2
TGTGCCAGCTCACCGTCGGAACAGAACTATGGCTACACCTTC | CASSPSEQNYGYTF | TRBV18 | . | TRBJ1-2 | .
TGTGCCAGCAGCTTTGCCAGGAACACTGAAGCTTTCTTT | CASSFARNTEAFF | TRBV7-2 | . | TRBJ1-1 | .
TGTGCCAGCAGTGACAGTACCTACGAGCAGTACTTC | CASSDSTYEQYF | TRBV2 | . | TRBJ2-7 | .
TGTGCCAGCAGGCACACAGGTGAAGCTTTCTTT | CASRHTGEAFF | TRBV27 | . | TRBJ1-1 | .
TGCAGCGTGGCCACCCCGGGTCCGGGGACTGAAGCTTTCTTT | CSVATPGPGTEAFF | TRBV29-1 | . | TRBJ1-1 | .
TGTGCCAGCAGTGAACAGGGGAAAGCCACCACAGATACGCAGTATTTT | CASSEQGKATTDTQYF | TRBV6-1 | . | TRBJ2-3 | .
TGTGCCAGCAGCGTAGACGTGGGGGCGAGCTCCTACAATGAGCAGTTCTTC | CASSVDVGASSYNEQFF | TRBV9 | . | TRBJ2-1 | .
TGTGCCAGCAGTTTTGGTGGCAGGGTGAATTCACCCCTCCACTTT | CASSFGGRVNSPLHF | TRBV27 | . | TRBJ1-6 | .
TGTGCCAGCAGGAAAGCGGGAGCCTACAATGAGCAGTTCTTC | CASRKAGAYNEQFF | TRBV2 | once | TRBJ2-1 | TRBD2
TGTGCCAGCACAAGTTTTGAGCAATATGGCTACACCTTC | CASTSFEQYGYTF | TRBV27 | . | TRBJ1-2 | .
TGCGCCAGCTCGGCGTCGGACAGGGGAGGAGGAGCTTTCTTT | CASSASDRGGGAFF | TRBV10-2 | . | TRBJ1-1 | TRBD1
TGCGCCAGCAGCGGGTCCCCCCCAGATGAGCAGTACTTC | CASSGSPPDEQYF | TRBV10-1 | . | TRBJ2-7 | .
TGTGCCAGCAGCTCGGACAGGGGCGGAGATACGCAGTATTTT | CASSSDRGGDTQYF | TRBV11-2 | . | TRBJ2-3 | TRBD1
TGTGCCAGCAGCTGGAGCCCGGGACAGCTCACAGATACGCAGTATTTT | CASSWSPGQLTDTQYF | TRBV5-4 | . | TRBJ2-3 | TRBD1
TGTGCCAGCAGCTTAGTGAGCAATGAGCAGTTCTTC | CASSLVSNEQFF | TRBV7-9 | . | TRBJ2-1 | .
TGCAGCGCCAAGACCTACAGGGGCACTAATGAAAAACTGTTTTTT | CSAKTYRGTNEKLFF | TRBV29-1 | . | TRBJ1-4 | TRBD1
TGTGCCAGCCGGACTCAGACCATGAACACTGAAGCTTTCTTT | CASRTQTMNTEAFF | TRBV10-3 | . | TRBJ1-1 | .
TGTGCCAGCAGCCAAGAGGTTGAACGGTTAGAAGGCTACACCTTC | CASSQEVERLEGYTF | TRBV4-2 | . | TRBJ1-2 | .
TGTGCCAGCAGTTTCCCACGAGGAGGGCGCAGCACTGAAGCTTTCTTT | CASSFPRGGRSTEAFF | TRBV28 | . | TRBJ1-1 | .
TGTGCCAGCAGCTTAAGGGGTGGGGGCCCGAACACCGGGGAGCTGTTTTTT | CASSLRGGGPNTGELFF | TRBV7-3 | . | TRBJ2-2 | .
TGTGCCAGCAGCTTACGGGACACTTACTACGAGCAGTACTTC | CASSLRDTYYEQYF | TRBV7-2 | . | TRBJ2-7 | .
TGTGCCAGTAGTATGTTCCGGTCTAGCGCCGGCGGGGAGCTGTTTTTT | CASSMFRSSAGGELFF | TRBV19 | . | TRBJ2-2 | .
TGTGCCAGCACAATAAGTTTACGCAGGGGGCTTGAGCAGTACTTC | CASTISLRRGLEQYF | TRBV9 | . | TRBJ2-7 | TRBD1